This TCR beta chain was identified during a study of cytomegalovirus exposure and HLA in healthy donors. The PCR made use of 60 Vbeta and 13 Jbeta primers. The protocol was immunoSEQ multiplex PCR, while the TCRdb copy is restricted to in-frame clones and leaves out a portion. The table has about 130,000 clones, around 9% seen once; the top ten hold less than 7%. V lost 7 bases, J lost 0 bases, and 10 bases lay in between. Germline values: CDR1 SEHNR, CDR2 FQNEAQ (reference sequence). CDR3 length: 14 amino acids. The sample consisted of PBMCs. This receptor was identified in a man between 35 and 55 years old in good health and CMV-seronegative. The chain is built from TRBV7-9 and TRBJ2-1, with D uncertain. CDR3 protein: CASTLLSSYNEQFF. The CDR3 region has the DNA TGTGCCAGCACCCTACTAAGCTCCTACAATGAGCAGTTCTTC.